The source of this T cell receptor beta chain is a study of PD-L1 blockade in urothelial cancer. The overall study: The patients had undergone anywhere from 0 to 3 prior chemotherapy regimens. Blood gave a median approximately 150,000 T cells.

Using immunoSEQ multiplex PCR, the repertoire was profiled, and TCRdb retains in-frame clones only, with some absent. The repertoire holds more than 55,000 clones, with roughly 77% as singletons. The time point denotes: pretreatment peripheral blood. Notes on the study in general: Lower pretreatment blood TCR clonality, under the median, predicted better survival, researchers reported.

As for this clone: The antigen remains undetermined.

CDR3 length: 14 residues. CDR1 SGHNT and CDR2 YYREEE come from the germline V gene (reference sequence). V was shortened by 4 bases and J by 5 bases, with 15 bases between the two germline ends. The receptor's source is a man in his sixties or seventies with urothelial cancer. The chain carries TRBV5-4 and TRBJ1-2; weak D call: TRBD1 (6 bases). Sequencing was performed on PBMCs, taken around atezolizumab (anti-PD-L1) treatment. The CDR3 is CASSEQGKGYGYTF. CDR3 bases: TGTGCCAGCAGCGAACAGGGAAAGGGTTATGGCTACACCTTC.